One and the same sample provided the 5 T cell receptor beta chains below, sequenced in a study of blood T cell repertoires in COVID-19. Here immunoSEQ multiplex PCR was the method, and the copy in TCRdb shows in-frame clones only, minus some. Of around 130,000 clones listed, over 75% are singletons. Sequencing was done on a sample of peripheral blood. These TCRs come from a man between 65 and 85 years old with active or convalescent COVID-19.

V gene TRBV30 combines with J gene TRBJ1-1; D unresolved. Germline CDR1 and CDR2: GTSNPN and SVGIG (reference sequence). CDR3 size: 15 residues. The V end was cut by 0 bases, the J end by 2 bases, with 13 bases between. CDR3 amino acids: CAWSVRVYYNTEAFF. The CDR3 nucleotides are TGTGCCTGGAGTGTACGAGTGTATTACAACACTGAAGCTTTCTTT.

The chain combines TRBV5-1 with TRBJ2-1; maybe TRBD2 (6 bases). The CDR3 is 17 amino acids. V lost 0 bases and J 5 bases, leaving 18 bases between the germline ends. CDR1 and CDR2 (germline): SGHRS, YFSETQ. The CDR3 is CASSLVWGGDLNNEQFF. Written as DNA, the CDR3 is TGCGCCAGCAGCTTGGTATGGGGAGGCGACTTGAACAATGAGCAGTTCTTC.

The rearrangement links TRBV20-1 to TRBJ1-1; D not certain. Germline CDR1 and CDR2: DFQATT and SNEGSKA (reference sequence). V was cut by 4 bases and J by 0 bases, with 3 bases left in between. CDR3 length: 11 amino acids. CDR3 DNA sequence: TGCAGTGCTATAATGAACACTGAAGCTTTCTTT. Translated: CSAIMNTEAFF.

The V and J genes are TRBV9 and TRBJ2-1; D not certain. The length of the CDR3 is 13 residues. The ends were cut back, 3 bases at V and 5 bases at J, with 9 bases in the middle. Germline values: CDR1 SGDLS, CDR2 YYNGEE. CDR3 sequence reads: CASSDGPHNEQFF. The CDR3 nucleotides are TGTGCCAGCAGCGACGGTCCTCACAATGAGCAGTTCTTC.

J is TRBJ2-7 and V is TRBV19, with 7 positions matching TRBD1. The V gene's germline CDR1 is LNHDA and CDR2 SQIVND (reference sequence). Trimming took 4 bases from V and 4 from J; bases not matched to a gene: 7. The CDR3 extends over 14 amino acids. CDR3 sequence: CASSTPGQIYEQYF. The CDR3 DNA follows: TGTGCCAGTAGTACACCGGGACAGATATACGAGCAGTACTTC.